This T cell receptor beta chain was retrieved from a study of blood T cell repertoires in COVID-19. As for the study in general: COVID-19 samples from acute and convalescent phases originated in the United States, Italy and Spain.

Assay: immunoSEQ multiplex PCR; the TCRdb copy retains only in-frame clones and omits some. The data hold about 240,000 clones, with approximately 86% observed a single time. Deletions cut 11 bases from V and 0 bases from J, with 17 bases between. CDR3 size: 15 residues. CDR1 and CDR2 (germline): LNHDA, SQIVND (reference sequence). Sample: peripheral blood. The chain recombines TRBV19 with TRBJ1-5; no clear D. This clonotype originated in a woman in her sixties or seventies with active or convalescent COVID-19. As DNA, the CDR3 is TGTGCCTTGTTGGGGAGACACTATAGCAATCAGCCCCAGCATTTT. This sequence encodes CALLGRHYSNQPQHF.